This T cell receptor (beta chain) was retrieved from a study of T cell changes during pregnancy in multiple sclerosis. This table comes from immunoSEQ multiplex PCR, and its TCRdb copy is limited to in-frame clones, with some not included. This sample yields fewer than 150,000 clones, of which roughly 95% are seen a single time; 0.4% to 0.5% belongs to the top ten. Germline V gene data show CDR1 as MGHDK and CDR2 as SYGVNS. With 4 bases clipped from V and 0 bases from J, the junction kept 9 bases outside the gene matches. CDR3 length: 18 amino acids. The material sequenced was peripheral blood, taken after pregnancy. The chain employs TRBV25-1 and TRBJ2-6; 7 nucleotides agree with TRBD1. The receptor was derived from a female donor with multiple sclerosis, enrolled in a pregnancy study. The CDR3 DNA follows: TGTGCCAGCAGTGCCCCGGGACAGCTCAGCTCTGGGGCCAACGTCCTGACTTTC. This encodes CASSAPGQLSSGANVLTF.